This entry lists 20 T cell receptor beta chains sequenced from one sample in a study of cytomegalovirus exposure and HLA in healthy donors. Primers for the PCR totalled 60 Vbeta and 13 Jbeta. TCRdb's table, derived via immunoSEQ multiplex PCR, lists solely in-frame clones and lacks some. The data contain 100,000 or so clones, about 81% of them singletons. What was sequenced was PBMCs. Receptors were obtained from a young man in good health and CMV-seronegative.

This clone was observed once. The chain combines TRBV15 with TRBJ1-2; 8 nucleotides match TRBD1. The germline CDR1 and CDR2 sequences are LNHNV and YYDKDF (reference sequence). V shed 5 bases, J shed 3 bases, and the junction held 5 bases outside the gene matches. This CDR3 is built from 14 residues. In DNA, the CDR3 is TGTGCCACCAGCCGGACAGGGTTTGACTATGGCTACACCTTC. This sequence encodes CATSRTGFDYGYTF. Drawing the rest from reference TRBV15 and TRBJ1-2, the complete variable domain is DAMVIQNPRYQVTQFGKPVTLSCSQTLNHNVMYWYQQKSSQAPKLLFHYYDKDFNNEADTPDNFQSRRPNTSFCFLDIRSPGLGDTAMYLCATSRTGFDYGYTFGSGTRLTVV.

In its sample, this clone was seen a few times. The rearrangement uses TRBV4-3 and TRBJ1-4; TRBD1 might be the D (5 bases). Between the trimmed V and J ends, which lost 0 bases and 13 bases, there was a span of 12 bases. Germline values: CDR1 LGHNA, CDR2 YSLEER. The CDR3 is 13 residues long. The CDR3: CASSQDQTGGLFF. The CDR3 DNA sequence: TGCGCCAGCAGCCAAGACCAAACGGGGGGACTGTTTTTT.

This clone has a single count. V usage is TRBV30 and J usage is TRBJ2-1, with 11 bases fitting TRBD2. J was trimmed by 5 bases and V by 0 bases; bases with no gene match: 9. The CDR3 contains 17 residues. The germline V gene has CDR1 GTSNPN and CDR2 SVGIG (reference sequence). The CDR3 loop reads CAWSVPSGRMVNNEQFF. The CDR3, as DNA: TGTGCCTGGAGTGTACCTAGCGGGAGGATGGTGAACAATGAGCAGTTCTTC.

The genes are TRBV2 and TRBJ2-1; 9 positions match TRBD2. The CDR3 is 13 amino acids. V shed 6 bases and J 6 bases; nucleotides not matched to a gene: 3. The germline gives CDR1 SNHLY, CDR2 FYNNEI. The CDR3: CASSAGGFNEQFF. In DNA, the CDR3 is TGTGCCAGCAGCGCGGGGGGGTTCAATGAGCAGTTCTTC.

The rearrangement links TRBV12-5 to TRBJ2-1, with D possibly being TRBD1 (6 bases). Looked up from germline, CDR1 is LGHNT and CDR2 is FRNRAP. CDR3 length: 18 amino acids. Trimming removed 4 bases at V and 5 bases at J, with 24 bases between. CDR3: CASGSWGPLKLRDNEQFF. The DNA of the CDR3 is TGTGCTAGTGGTTCCTGGGGGCCCCTTAAACTCCGGGACAATGAGCAGTTCTTC.

This clone showed up just once. The chain joins TRBV6-1 to TRBJ1-5; tentative D call: TRBD1 (5 bases). The V end was cut by 8 bases, the J end by 6 bases, with 20 bases between. From germline, CDR1 is MNHNS and CDR2 SASEGT. The CDR3 loop spans 15 amino acids. The CDR3 region has the DNA TGTGCCAGCTGGGGCTGGGGTTTAGAAAGTCAGCCCCAGCATTTT. The encoded protein is CASWGWGLESQPQHF.

The rearrangement joins TRBV18 to TRBJ2-3; TRBD1 might be the D (6 bases). CDR3 length: 17 amino acids. V was shortened by 3 bases and J by 2 bases, with 18 bases between the two germline ends. Germline V gene sequence: CDR1 KGHSH, CDR2 LQKENI. In nucleotides, the CDR3 is TGTGCCAGCTCACCTCTGAGGACAGAGGGATCCACAGATACGCAGTATTTT. It encodes CASSPLRTEGSTDTQYF.

The genes are TRBV5-1 and TRBJ2-6; 7 bases align to TRBD2. V trimming: 0 bases; J trimming: 0 bases; junction bases outside the gene matches: 9. The CDR3 sequence is 19 residues long. Germline V gene data show CDR1 as SGHRS and CDR2 as YFSETQ. This CDR3 is CASSLGASGLHSGANVLTF. For the CDR3, the DNA is TGCGCCAGCAGCTTGGGGGCTAGCGGTCTGCACTCTGGGGCCAACGTCCTGACTTTC.

The chain employs TRBV7-8 and TRBJ1-1, with 7 bases fitting TRBD1. Germline values: CDR1 SGHVS, CDR2 FQNEAQ. The V and J ends lost 5 bases and 2 bases, in that order; junction bases with no gene match: 8. CDR3 length: 15 amino acids. This CDR3 reads CASSAAGTVNTEAFF. CDR3 coding DNA: TGTGCCAGCAGCGCCGCCGGGACAGTAAACACTGAAGCTTTCTTT.

This clone has a handful of counts. This rearrangement joins TRBV19 to TRBJ1-5; 8 positions match TRBD1. With 5 bases clipped from V and 4 bases from J, the junction kept 7 bases outside the gene matches. CDR3 length equals 15 residues. Germline CDR1 is LNHDA and CDR2 is SQIVND (reference sequence). CDR3 residues: CASSVNRDRNQPQHF. The DNA of the CDR3 is TGTGCCAGTAGTGTTAACCGGGACAGGAATCAGCCCCAGCATTTT.

V gene TRBV4-3 combines with J gene TRBJ1-5; 9 bases line up with TRBD1. V lost 2 bases to trimming and J lost 7 bases; unmatched junction nucleotides: 3. Germline lookup yields CDR1 LGHNA and CDR2 YSLEER. This CDR3 region has 14 residues. The CDR3 coding sequence is TGCGCCAGCAGCCAAACAGGGGGCAGGCAGCCCCAGCATTTT. Protein: CASSQTGGRQPQHF.

V usage is TRBV4-2 and J usage is TRBJ2-5; D is possibly TRBD1 (5 bases). This CDR3 spans 17 amino acids. CDR1 and CDR2 from the germline V gene are LGHNA and YNFKEQ. The V and J ends lost 0 bases and 5 bases respectively, with 19 bases between them. The CDR3 DNA sequence: TGTGCCAGCAGCCAAGATGGGGCGGTCGGTGGGTGGGAGACCCAGTACTTC. Translated: CASSQDGAVGGWETQYF.

The gene calls are TRBV28 and TRBJ1-5; D is perhaps TRBD1 (6 bases). CDR3 length equals 15 residues. Germline V gene lookup returns CDR1 MDHEN and CDR2 SYDVKM. The V end was cut by 4 bases, the J end by 3 bases, with 13 bases between. The CDR3: CASSSAGDNNQPQHF. For the CDR3, the DNA is TGTGCCAGCAGTTCCGCAGGGGACAACAATCAGCCCCAGCATTTT.

The rearrangement joins TRBV7-2 to TRBJ2-7, with TRBD2 matching 14 bases. V lost 5 bases to trimming and J lost 7 bases; unmatched junction nucleotides: 7. From germline, CDR1 is SGHTA and CDR2 FQGNSA. CDR3 length: 15 amino acids. The CDR3 sequence: CASSLQTSGRGEQYF. DNA of the CDR3: TGTGCCAGCAGCCTCCAGACTAGCGGGAGGGGGGAGCAGTACTTC.

Here the CDR3 reads CASSSGQANYGYTF. CDR3 bases: TGTGCCAGCAGCTCAGGACAGGCCAACTATGGCTACACCTTC. The chain links TRBV9 to TRBJ1-2; 7 positions match TRBD1. V lost 4 bases and J lost 2; bases outside the gene matches: 5. The CDR3 loop spans 14 amino acids. Germline V gives CDR1 SGDLS, CDR2 YYNGEE.

This clone was seen a handful of times. The gene calls are TRBV6-5 and TRBJ1-1, with D possibly matching TRBD1 (5 bases). The CDR3 is 15 amino acids. With 1 base removed from V and 1 base from J, the gap between germline ends came to 10 bases. Germline V gene data show CDR1 as MNHEY and CDR2 as SVGAGI. The CDR3 sequence: CASSYLGGGNTEAFF. DNA for the CDR3: TGTGCCAGCAGTTACTTGGGGGGAGGGAACACTGAAGCTTTCTTT.

V and J are TRBV18 and TRBJ2-1; 14 bases agree with TRBD2. The V gene end was trimmed by 4 bases and the J gene end by 10 bases; junction bases not matched to a gene: 12. This CDR3 spans 17 amino acids. Germline V gene lookup returns CDR1 KGHSH and CDR2 LQKENI. The CDR3 here is CASSRLTSGRAYGEQFF. The CDR3 nucleotides read TGTGCCAGCTCACGACTGACTAGCGGGAGGGCCTACGGGGAGCAGTTCTTC.

The chain employs TRBV6-4 and TRBJ2-7; D is perhaps TRBD1 (6 bases). There are 13 residues in the CDR3. In germline, CDR1 is MRHNA, CDR2 SNTAGT. Trimming left V 5 bases short and J 6 bases short, with 14 bases between. CDR3 in amino acids: CASSTIQGTEQYF. CDR3 sequence (DNA): TGTGCCAGCAGTACCATACAGGGTACCGAGCAGTACTTC.

The rearrangement joins TRBV6-5 to TRBJ2-7; the D gene is possibly TRBD2 (5 bases). CDR1 and CDR2 from the germline V gene are MNHEY and SVGAGI. This CDR3 is built from 14 residues. The ends were cut back, 6 bases at V and 5 bases at J, with 17 bases in the middle. The CDR3 loop is CASSTRVSLDEQYF. The CDR3 bases are TGTGCCAGCAGCACTAGGGTATCCCTAGACGAGCAGTACTTC.

The chain is built from TRBV4-1 and TRBJ1-2; possible D gene TRBD1, 6 bases. The CDR3 length is 16 residues. Germline CDR1 reads MGHRA; CDR2 reads YSYEKL. Trimming took 0 bases from V and 2 from J, leaving 13 bases between them. The CDR3 is CASSQDNPGANYGYTF. The CDR3 DNA is TGCGCCAGCAGCCAAGACAATCCAGGGGCCAACTATGGCTACACCTTC.